This T cell receptor (beta chain) was found in a study of OX40 agonist ivuxolimab in advanced cancers. In the study overall: A diagnosis of hepatocellular carcinoma, melanoma, renal cell or head and neck cancer was present in dose-escalation patients.

The protocol was immunoSEQ multiplex PCR, while the TCRdb copy is restricted to in-frame clones and leaves out a portion. The sample includes under 100,000 clones, about 84% seen only once; the top ten take roughly 0.53%. This CDR3 contains 15 residues. Germline V CDR1 and CDR2: SEHNR, FQNEAQ (reference sequence). The V segment lost 4 bases and the J segment 5 bases; nucleotides outside the gene matches: 8. Anyone with autoimmune disease history or systemic immunosuppression was excluded. The input for sequencing was CD4+ or CD8+ T cells sorted from blood, taken in a trial of the OX40 agonist ivuxolimab. This sequence joins TRBV7-9 and TRBJ2-5, with 9 bases aligning to TRBD2. The TCR sequence derives from an adult with an advanced solid tumor such as melanoma, head and neck, liver or kidney cancer. In DNA form, the CDR3 reads TGTGCCAGCAGCTCAGATAGCGGGGGTTACGAGACCCAGTACTTC. As protein: CASSSDSGGYETQYF.